The 9 T cell receptor beta chains below all came from one sample that was sequenced in a study of blood T cell repertoires in COVID-19. Profiled with immunoSEQ multiplex PCR; TCRdb holds only in-frame clones, not every one. The sample has 150,000 or so clones; approximately 80% are singletons. Sequencing was carried out using peripheral blood. The receptor source for this set is a woman aged 55-69 years with acute or convalescent COVID-19.

This chain joins TRBV20-1 and TRBJ1-5; D is unclear. Germline-derived CDR1 and CDR2 are DFQATT and SNEGSKA (reference sequence). Trimming removed 3 bases from V and 9 bases from J, with 9 bases in between. The CDR3 has 11 residues. CDR3 sequence: CSASSTGPQHF. The CDR3 bases are TGCAGTGCTAGCTCAACGGGGCCCCAGCATTTT.

In this sample, this clone turned up a few times. This chain uses TRBV5-1 with TRBJ2-3, with 12 positions matching TRBD2. The CDR3 loop spans 17 amino acids. CDR1 and CDR2 from the germline V gene are SGHRS and YFSETQ. The V segment lost 4 bases and the J segment 2 bases; nucleotides outside the gene matches: 8. As DNA, the CDR3 is TGCGCCAGCAGCCCGCCACTAGCGGGGGGTCTCACAGATACGCAGTATTTT. Translation: CASSPPLAGGLTDTQYF.

The chain employs TRBV2 and TRBJ2-2; 8 bases map to TRBD2. Germline-derived CDR1 and CDR2 are SNHLY and FYNNEI. This CDR3 has 16 amino acids. The J segment lost 7 bases and the V segment lost 4 bases, leaving 11 bases of the junction unmatched. CDR3 protein: CASSAPASGGDGELFF. DNA of the CDR3: TGTGCCAGCAGTGCTCCGGCAAGCGGGGGCGACGGGGAGCTGTTTTTT.

This clone is a singleton in its sample. This chain links TRBV7-2 with TRBJ1-4; D gene uncertain. V lost 3 bases to trimming and J lost 0 bases, with 11 bases between them. In germline, CDR1 is SGHTA, CDR2 FQGNSA. The CDR3 loop spans 16 amino acids. CDR3 sequence (DNA): TGTGCCAGCAGCTTCGGTAGAAAAACAACTAATGAAAAACTGTTTTTT. This gives the protein CASSFGRKTTNEKLFF.

This chain connects TRBV18 to TRBJ1-2; tentative D call: TRBD1 (5 bases). CDR1 is KGHSH, CDR2 LQKENI, per germline. There are 15 residues in the CDR3. V lost 2 bases, J lost 3 bases, and 13 bases lay in between. In DNA form, the CDR3 reads TGTGCCAGCTCACCAGGCCCGTGGGGGGACTATGGCTACACCTTC. It is translated as CASSPGPWGDYGYTF.

The chain recombines TRBV7-8 with TRBJ1-2; 8 bases line up with TRBD1. This CDR3 comprises 14 residues. J was trimmed by 1 base and V by 5 bases; bases with no gene match: 3. Germline assignment: CDR1 SGHVS and CDR2 FQNEAQ. This chain's CDR3 is CASSRDRSNYGYTF. CDR3 DNA sequence: TGTGCCAGCAGCCGGGACAGGAGTAACTATGGCTACACCTTC.

In nucleotides, the CDR3 is TGTGCCAGCAGCCTGCTTGGCGGGAACACTGAAGCTTTCTTT. Its translation is CASSLLGGNTEAFF. J is TRBJ1-1 and V is TRBV7-9; D is undetermined. The CDR3 extends over 14 amino acids. Germline V CDR1 and CDR2: SEHNR, FQNEAQ (reference sequence). V was shortened by 5 bases and J by 1 base, with 11 bases between the two germline ends. Looking up the rest from reference TRBV7-9 and TRBJ1-1 gives the full variable domain: DTGVSQNPRHKITKRGQNVTFRCDPISEHNRLYWYRQTLGQGPEFLTYFQNEAQLEKSRLLSDRFSAERPKGSFSTLEIQRTEQGDSAMYLCASSLLGGNTEAFFGQGTRLTVV.

This sequence joins TRBV12-3 or TRBV12-4 and TRBJ1-1; no firm D call. V was cut by 3 bases and J by 1 base, with 3 bases left in between. This CDR3 comprises 12 residues. The CDR3 DNA reads as TGTGCCAGCAGTTTCAGGAACACTGAAGCTTTCTTT. As protein: CASSFRNTEAFF.

The V gene is TRBV7-2, the J gene TRBJ1-2; no firm D call. Germline V lookup: CDR1 SGHTA, CDR2 FQGNSA. This CDR3 region has 15 residues. V was cut by 1 base and J by 2 bases, with 11 bases left in between. CDR3 nucleotides: TGTGCCAGCAGCTTAGTAGGGAGAGACAACTATGGCTACACCTTC. Its protein is CASSLVGRDNYGYTF.